This T cell receptor (beta chain) was captured by sequencing in a study of cytomegalovirus exposure and HLA in healthy donors. As concerns this clone: Its antigen is unidentified.

Germline values: CDR1 MNHNY, CDR2 SVGAGI (reference sequence). The CDR3 contains 15 residues. After removal of 2 bases from V and 5 bases from J, the junction contained 6 bases not matched to a gene. Findings of the study overall: Common viral pathogens (according to a later analysis) appeared linked to several of the most significant clusters.

Primers included in the PCR were 60 Vbeta and 13 Jbeta primers. Method: immunoSEQ multiplex PCR; TCRdb's copy keeps in-frame clones and lacks some. Of 100,000 to 150,000 clones in the sample, around 67% are singletons; the top ten hold approximately 4.8%. V usage is TRBV6-6 and J usage is TRBJ2-7; TRBD1 agrees at 10 bases. The receptor was isolated from a man aged 55 to 70 in good health and CMV-seropositive. Sequenced material: PBMCs. The CDR3 nucleotides are TGTGCCAGCAGTTACCACGGGACAGGGGACAACGAGCAGTACTTC. This gives the protein CASSYHGTGDNEQYF.